The 10 T cell receptor beta chains given below trace back to one sample, sequenced in a study of technical replicates of blood from a handful of donors. Using immunoSEQ multiplex PCR, the repertoire was profiled, and TCRdb retains in-frame clones only, with some absent. The table lists 30,000 to 40,000 clones, about 92% of them singletons. Input material: PBMCs. These receptors all come from a human donor in good health. Some clones in this sample may be carry-over from other donors' samples.

The chain recombines TRBV7-2 with TRBJ2-2, with D uncertain. This CDR3 contains 14 residues. V lost 0 bases, J lost 6 bases, and 8 bases lay in between. In germline, CDR1 is SGHTA, CDR2 FQGNSA. The DNA of the CDR3 is TGTGCCAGCAGCTTAGCTCTCGAGGCCGGGGAGCTGTTTTTT. Translated: CASSLALEAGELFF.

V usage is TRBV2 and J usage is TRBJ2-3; TRBD2 agrees at 7 bases. CDR1 and CDR2 (germline): SNHLY, FYNNEI. J lost 5 bases, V lost 5 bases, and 7 bases had no gene match. There are 14 residues in the CDR3. In DNA, the CDR3 is TGTGCCAGCAGTCGGACCCAGCGGGGAGATACGCAGTATTTT. It codes for CASSRTQRGDTQYF.

This chain joins TRBV19 and TRBJ2-5; 9 bases match TRBD1. The CDR3 has 13 residues. V gave up 5 bases and J gave up 4 bases; unmatched junction bases: 2. Germline V gene sequence: CDR1 LNHDA, CDR2 SQIVND (reference sequence). In DNA, the CDR3 is TGTGCCAGTAGTCCGGGACAGGGAGAGACCCAGTACTTC. It codes for CASSPGQGETQYF.

This chain joins TRBV5-1 and TRBJ1-2, with D maybe TRBD1 (6 bases). V lost 7 bases and J 4 bases, leaving 11 bases between the germline ends. Germline V gene data show CDR1 as SGHRS and CDR2 as YFSETQ. The CDR3 is 12 residues long. The CDR3 protein is CASGGTGYGYTF. DNA for the CDR3: TGCGCCAGCGGGGGCACGGGCTATGGCTACACCTTC.

This chain connects TRBV29-1 to TRBJ2-7, with 10 positions matching TRBD2. The CDR3 consists of 14 residues. After removal of 5 bases from V and 2 bases from J, the junction contained 6 bases not matched to a gene. CDR1 and CDR2 (germline): SQVTM, ANQGSEA. CDR3 coding DNA: TGCAGCGTTTCCGGGACTAGCGACACCTACGAGCAGTACTTC. Its translation is CSVSGTSDTYEQYF.

The genes are TRBV13 and TRBJ2-2; TRBD1 matches 7 bases. Germline loops: CDR1 PRHDT, CDR2 FYEKMQ (reference sequence). V shed 6 bases and J 6 bases; nucleotides not matched to a gene: 4. The CDR3 consists of 13 residues. The CDR3: CASRHRGPGELFF. CDR3 bases: TGTGCCAGCAGACACAGGGGTCCCGGGGAGCTGTTTTTT.

This rearrangement joins TRBV15 to TRBJ2-5; D remains ambiguous. Germline V CDR1 and CDR2: LNHNV, YYDKDF (reference sequence). The CDR3 covers 15 residues. V lost 0 bases to trimming and J lost 4 bases, with 12 bases between them. The CDR3, as DNA: TGTGCCACCAGCAGAGATCCGTCGTCGTCAGAGACCCAGTACTTC. Its protein is CATSRDPSSSETQYF.

The V call is TRBV6-1, the J call TRBJ2-1; D is possibly TRBD2 (6 bases). The CDR3 is made up of 16 amino acids. Trimming pared 3 bases from V and 3 bases from J, leaving 15 bases between. The V gene's germline CDR1 is MNHNS and CDR2 SASEGT. In DNA form, the CDR3 reads TGTGCCAGCAGTGACGGCAGGGCGGGGATCTACAATGAGCAGTTCTTC. Translation gives CASSDGRAGIYNEQFF.

This clone was counted once. DNA of the CDR3: TGTGCCAGCAGTGAAAGCGGACAGGGAAGACGTCGAGGCTACACCTTC. Residues: CASSESGQGRRRGYTF. The chain uses TRBV6-1 and TRBJ1-2, with 8 bases aligning to TRBD1. Germline-derived CDR1 and CDR2 are MNHNS and SASEGT. Trimming cost V 2 bases and J 8 bases; bases outside gene matches: 13. This CDR3 spans 16 amino acids.

Written as DNA, the CDR3 is TGTGCCAGTAGTATGGGGCAGACTGCAACTAATGAAAAACTGTTTTTT. Amino acids: CASSMGQTATNEKLFF. The chain is built from TRBV19 and TRBJ1-4, with D possibly being TRBD1 (5 bases). The germline V gene has CDR1 LNHDA and CDR2 SQIVND (reference sequence). With 3 bases removed from V and 0 bases from J, the gap between germline ends came to 11 bases. The CDR3 is made up of 16 amino acids.